This entry is about one TCR beta chain. The data were taken from a study of lymphopenia after photon versus proton radiotherapy. The table came from immunoSEQ multiplex PCR; TCRdb's copy has only in-frame clones and leaves some out. The sample has 150,000 to 200,000 clones; 75% to 90% are singletons. CDR1 and CDR2 (germline): SNHLY, FYNNEI. V was pared by 8 bases and J by 2 bases, with 5 bases of the junction left unmatched. This CDR3 spans 14 amino acids. This specimen consisted of peripheral blood, obtained from a patient treated with photon-based radiotherapy. This chain joins TRBV2 and TRBJ2-2; 7 nucleotides match TRBD1. The receptor's source is a man aged 45-60 years with gastric cancer. For the CDR3, the DNA is TGTGCCAGCGGGGGACAGTTAAACACCGGGGAGCTGTTTTTT. It codes for CASGGQLNTGELFF.